The present entry profiles one T cell receptor (beta chain) with its context. The target of this receptor is not known. Base-call qualities are not available, and no considerably larger clone is one nucleotide away. From its cysteine to its phenylalanine, the CDR3 spans 16 amino acids. Here the CDR3 DNA is all that survives: 48 bases in frame from base 1. Trimmed from V: 4 bases; trimmed from J: 2 bases; junction bases lacking a gene match: 10. The CDR1 and CDR2 encoded by the germline V gene (reference sequence) are SGHNT and YYREEE. The time point label of this sample denotes: blood at routine non-recurrence follow-up after resection. For TCR sequencing, whole RNA was extracted from tumor and nontumor lung tissue, or from cryopreserved PBMC samples, and no cell sorting was done. A patient was chosen for TCR sequencing only when enough RNA was available from at least two tumor regions. The entry originates in a study of spatial heterogeneity in lung cancer (dated by TCRdb to 2018 to 2020). Looking at the study overall: Samples were obtained from approximately 70 patients with early-stage, untreated non-small cell lung cancer from the lung TRACERx cohort. Both alpha and beta chains were TCR-sequenced in samples taken at surgery, namely 220 tumor regions, more than 62 matched nontumor lung samples and 50 to 60 PBMC samples. Follow-up PBMC samples were sequenced whenever available, and the median time to follow-up was about 24 months after resection. Nonsynonymous mutation counts, determined by whole-exome sequencing of tumor tissue, were related to features of the TCR repertoire. Beta-chain transcripts were consistently detected in greater numbers than alpha-chain transcripts, which likely reflects a higher abundance of beta-chain transcripts. In the raw uncorrected reads, each unique combination of TCR and UMI appeared more than ten times on average. In non-small cell lung cancer, the study quantitatively compared TCR alpha and beta repertoires across several tumor regions, matched nontumor lung, and blood. The full study reports these points: Additional single-cell paired TCR alpha and beta sequencing was considered necessary to confirm, at a functional level, the hypothesis that regional TCRs recognize regional mutations. Only 13 to 15 patients were included in comparisons of baseline and follow-up blood repertoires. Ubiquitous expanded tumor TCRs showed up in blood more often at tumor resection than at routine follow-up.

The library relied on 5' RACE. For sequencing, a NextSeq 500 was employed. To allow correction of PCR and sequencing errors, the TCR library protocol tagged every TCR cDNA molecule with a unique molecular identifier. Regarding the original processing steps: Decombinator tools were used for TCR identification, UMI-based error correction and CDR3 extraction. Expanded TCRs were defined as those above a frequency of 2 per 1,000, corresponding to the top 1% of the tumor frequency distribution. Renyi diversity was calculated using the R vegan package after each repertoire was subsampled 100 times to 5,000 TCRs. CDR3 similarity networks were constructed using string-kernel similarity of amino acid triplets, with links drawn between CDR3s whose pairwise similarity was above 0.82. TCRdb reanalyzed the raw reads on its own, using fastp at Q25 for trimming and MiXCR for clone calling, and kept in-frame beta chains. A single entry per CDR3 protein holds the most common genes and DNA from its merged rows. It is TCRdb's table, rather than the study itself, that gives the V and J calls and clone size. Counted in this sample were about 45,000 distinct CDR3 sequences; 20% to 25% of them appeared once. The top ten hold 6.5% to 9% of the sample.

The sequence came from a female donor with early-stage non-small cell lung cancer. This specimen was PBMCs, taken at follow-up. This chain joins TRBV5-4 to TRBJ2-7, with 9 bases in between that match TRBD2. Read as DNA, the sequence is TGTGCCAGCAGCGTGCATAGCGGGAGCTATGCCTACGAGCAGTACTTC. It translates to CASSVHSGSYAYEQYF.